This T cell receptor (beta chain) originates from a study of T cells in Graves' hyperthyroidism and ophthalmopathy. As for this clonotype: Its antigen remains unknown.

Using RNA transcripts as the source, TCR beta CDR3 regions were amplified. First-round RT-PCR targeting the TCR CDR3 was performed with the HTBI primer set. MiXCR, applied by TCRdb to the multiplex PCR reads, yields one record per CDR3 protein. The sample has about 350,000 distinct CDR3 sequences, about 19% seen once. Findings and caveats of the study: Separating ophthalmopathy from stable hyperthyroidism was achieved by a 13 V-J model.

Among the patients, aged 18 to 65, hyperthyroidism was newly diagnosed and had lasted under 2 months. Not enrolled were patients with uncontrolled infection, other autoimmune disease, pregnancy or lactation. In making diagnoses, clinical symptoms, serum thyroxine and TRAb, thyroid ultrasound and orbital computed tomography were all used. The CDR3 length is 14 residues. The germline CDR1 and CDR2 sequences are LGHDT and YNNKEL (reference sequence). Losses at the gene ends were 4 bases for V and 2 bases for J; bases not matched to a gene: 5. The sequenced sample consisted of blood. The chain joins TRBV3-1 to TRBJ2-7, with 7 bases that match TRBD1. The receptor was derived from a woman aged 18-29 years with Graves' hyperthyroidism. The chain's CDR3 is CASSLTGNTYEQYF. For the CDR3, the DNA is TGTGCCAGCAGCCTGACAGGGAACACCTACGAGCAGTACTTC.